The 21 T cell receptor beta chains below come from one sample, sequenced in a study of blood T cell repertoires in COVID-19. Data came from immunoSEQ multiplex PCR; TCRdb stores just in-frame clones and leaves some out. The sample gives roughly 200,000 clones, less than 90% of which show up once; less than 20% is in the top ten. The sample comprised peripheral blood. The receptors shown here come from a woman aged 80 or over with active or convalescent COVID-19.

The chain links TRBV18 to TRBJ2-7; 13 nucleotides agree with TRBD2. This CDR3 contains 17 residues. Unmatched junction bases numbered 10, after V lost 5 bases and J lost 3 bases. The germline gives CDR1 KGHSH, CDR2 LQKENI. The CDR3 nucleotides read TGTGCCAGCTCAGTTCAGGACACTAGCGGGGGGGTCTACGAGCAGTACTTC. It translates to CASSVQDTSGGVYEQYF.

The chain links TRBV29-1 to TRBJ2-7; possible D gene TRBD2, 6 bases. The CDR3 covers 10 residues. V lost 2 bases to trimming and J lost 10 bases, with 9 bases between them. Germline V gives CDR1 SQVTM, CDR2 ANQGSEA. The CDR3 here is CSVESGTQYF. The CDR3, as DNA: TGCAGCGTTGAATCGGGGACTCAGTACTTC.

The V and J genes are TRBV11-2 and TRBJ2-7; a weak D match, TRBD2 (5 bases). This CDR3 region has 11 residues. Germline V CDR1 and CDR2: SGHAT, FQNNGV. Trimming removed 4 bases at V and 9 bases at J, with 10 bases between. The CDR3 reads CASSSRGGQYF. The CDR3 nucleotides read TGTGCCAGCAGCTCTCGTGGAGGGCAGTACTTC.

This clone was counted once. The genes are TRBV5-5 and TRBJ1-1, with D maybe TRBD1 (6 bases). The CDR3 runs 15 residues. Trimming stripped 0 bases from V and 5 bases from J, with 14 bases between. Germline CDR1 is SGHKS and CDR2 is YYEKEE (reference sequence). The CDR3 loop reads CASSLEGGRGTEAFF. CDR3 bases: TGTGCCAGCAGCTTGGAGGGGGGGCGCGGAACTGAAGCTTTCTTT.

The CDR3 coding sequence is TGTGCCAGCAGCCTGACAGGGGGCCTGACGCAGTACTTC. Residues: CASSLTGGLTQYF. The chain uses TRBV5-8 and TRBJ2-7; 10 nucleotides align to TRBD1. This CDR3 spans 13 amino acids. Germline CDR1 is SGHTS and CDR2 is YDEGEE. V trimming: 4 bases; J trimming: 9 bases; junction bases outside the gene matches: 7.

This clone was seen a single time. The chain has TRBV19 and TRBJ2-5; 9 positions match TRBD2. V was clipped by 3 bases and J by 5 bases; unmatched bases: 4. Per germline, CDR1 LNHDA and CDR2 SQIVND (reference sequence). This CDR3 is 14 amino acids long. CDR3: CASSILAGDETQYF. Here the CDR3 DNA reads TGTGCCAGTAGTATTTTAGCGGGGGACGAGACCCAGTACTTC.

This clone was seen a single time. V gene TRBV5-6 combines with J gene TRBJ2-5; no definite D call. The ends were cut back, 3 bases at V and 5 bases at J, with 14 bases in the middle. The CDR3 consists of 14 residues. Germline lookup yields CDR1 SGHDT and CDR2 YYEEEE. The CDR3, as DNA: TGTGCCAGCAGCTCCCCGACTCGGGTGGAGACCCAGTACTTC. This translates into CASSSPTRVETQYF.

V usage is TRBV9 and J usage is TRBJ1-5; TRBD1 might be the D (5 bases). V dropped 4 bases and J dropped 1 base, with 15 bases sitting between them. The CDR3 has 16 residues. Germline values: CDR1 SGDLS, CDR2 YYNGEE. In nucleotides, the CDR3 is TGTGCCAGCAGCTCCAGGGCCTTACCCAGCAATCAGCCCCAGCATTTT. Its translation is CASSSRALPSNQPQHF.

This clone was counted a single time. The chain couples TRBV28 to TRBJ2-7; possibly TRBD2 for D (7 bases). CDR1 MDHEN and CDR2 SYDVKM come from the germline V gene. Trimming pared 4 bases from V and 0 bases from J, leaving 13 bases between. This CDR3 spans 15 amino acids. CDR3 amino acids: CASSSPGGPSYEQYF. The CDR3, as DNA: TGTGCCAGCAGTTCCCCCGGGGGGCCCTCCTACGAGCAGTACTTC. Supplemented by reference TRBV28 and TRBJ2-7, the full variable domain reads DVKVTQSSRYLVKRTGEKVFLECVQDMDHENMFWYRQDPGLGLRLIYFSYDVKMKEKGDIPEGYSVSREKKERFSLILESASTNQTSMYLCASSSPGGPSYEQYFGPGTRLTVT.

This clone was found a few times. The chain links TRBV6-2 or TRBV6-3 to TRBJ1-2; 11 positions agree with TRBD1. Germline V gives CDR1 MNHEY, CDR2 SVGEGT. J lost 6 bases, V lost 5 bases, and 8 bases had no gene match. The CDR3 is 15 residues long. The CDR3 nucleotides are TGTGCCAGCAGTCGCGGACAGGGGGCGTCGCATGGCTACACCTTC. Encoded protein: CASSRGQGASHGYTF.

The chain has TRBV4-1 and TRBJ1-6; 7 bases line up with TRBD1. The CDR3 consists of 15 residues. The germline CDR1 and CDR2 sequences are MGHRA and YSYEKL. J lost 7 bases, V lost 4 bases, and 7 bases had no gene match. The CDR3, as DNA: TGCGCCAGCAGCCCCCCGTCAGGGGGGAATTCACCCCTCCACTTT. Its protein is CASSPPSGGNSPLHF.

This chain connects TRBV2 to TRBJ2-7, with TRBD1 matching 7 bases. The CDR3 covers 15 residues. V dropped 6 bases and J dropped 6; count of bases not matched to a gene: 14. CDR1 and CDR2 from the germline V gene are SNHLY and FYNNEI. CDR3 sequence reads: CASSPPGQALSEQYF. The DNA of the CDR3 is TGTGCCAGCAGCCCGCCTGGACAGGCCCTCTCCGAGCAGTACTTC.

The chain has TRBV7-8 and TRBJ2-2, with D possibly being TRBD2 (7 bases). The CDR3 contains 16 residues. V dropped 5 bases and J dropped 3 bases, with 16 bases sitting between them. CDR1 SGHVS and CDR2 FQNEAQ come from the germline V gene. The CDR3 loop reads CASSPIFGGHTGELFF. DNA for the CDR3: TGTGCCAGCAGCCCAATTTTCGGGGGGCACACCGGGGAGCTGTTTTTT.

The chain couples TRBV21-1 to TRBJ1-5; no check of the table's D call, TRBD1, against the DNA was made. TRBV21-1 is recorded as a pseudogene. The CDR3 loop spans 15 amino acids. The CDR3 DNA sequence: TGTGCCAGCAGCCTGGGACAGGGACTCAATCAGCCCCAGCATTTT. Translating it yields CASSLGQGLNQPQHF.

The chain is built from TRBV18 and TRBJ2-1, with TRBD2 matching over 13 bases. Germline CDR1 reads KGHSH; CDR2 reads LQKENI. The V segment lost 3 bases and the J segment 5 bases; nucleotides outside the gene matches: 1. The CDR3 is made up of 15 amino acids. CDR3 nucleotide sequence: TGTGCCAGCTCACCCGGACTAGCGGGAGACAATGAGCAGTTCTTC. This gives the protein CASSPGLAGDNEQFF.

V is TRBV2 and J is TRBJ2-5; 8 bases map to TRBD1. V dropped 4 bases and J dropped 5; count of bases not matched to a gene: 9. Germline V CDR1 and CDR2: SNHLY, FYNNEI. CDR3 length: 15 amino acids. The CDR3 coding sequence is TGTGCCAGCAGTGGGGGACAGGACTTGGGGGAGACCCAGTACTTC. Protein product: CASSGGQDLGETQYF.

This clone was counted a single time. V usage is TRBV29-1 and J usage is TRBJ2-7; a possible D gene is TRBD2 (6 bases). Trimming took 6 bases from V and 5 from J, leaving 14 bases between them. Germline V gene lookup returns CDR1 SQVTM and CDR2 ANQGSEA. CDR3 length: 12 residues. CDR3 nucleotides: TGCAGCGTGGGAACTAGCACCCACGAGCAGTACTTC. Its translation is CSVGTSTHEQYF.

The genes are TRBV6-5 and TRBJ2-1; 11 positions agree with TRBD2. This CDR3 comprises 15 residues. From germline, CDR1 is MNHEY and CDR2 SVGAGI. The junction had 13 bases not matched to a gene; V was cut back by 9 bases and J by 9 bases. CDR3 bases: TGTGCCAGTTCCGCTGGGACTAGCGGCCCAGGTGAGCAGTTCTTC. This sequence encodes CASSAGTSGPGEQFF.

The chain carries TRBV4-2 and TRBJ1-4; 7 nucleotides match TRBD1. J lost 6 bases, V lost 4 bases, and 5 bases had no gene match. This CDR3 comprises 14 residues. Germline values: CDR1 LGHNA, CDR2 YNFKEQ. CDR3 coding DNA: TGTGCCAGCAGCCCGGACAGGAGGTATGAAAAACTGTTTTTT. Protein sequence: CASSPDRRYEKLFF.

The chain has TRBV5-4 and TRBJ2-1, with 9 bases lining up with TRBD1. Trimming took 5 bases from V and 6 from J; bases not matched to a gene: 9. The germline gives CDR1 SGHNT, CDR2 YYREEE (reference sequence). CDR3 length equals 15 residues. CDR3 nucleotides: TGTGCCAGCAGTCTCCCGGGACAGGGTTTCAATGAGCAGTTCTTC. Protein: CASSLPGQGFNEQFF.

The genes are TRBV18 and TRBJ2-5; D is perhaps TRBD2 (7 bases). The germline V gene has CDR1 KGHSH and CDR2 LQKENI. Trimming removed 2 bases at V and 4 bases at J, with 11 bases between. The CDR3 is made up of 14 amino acids. In DNA form, the CDR3 reads TGTGCCAGCTCACCAAGAGGGGGGGCAGAGACCCAGTACTTC. It translates to CASSPRGGAETQYF.